A selection of T cell receptor beta chains follows, all from one sample in a study of human T cells and chemical hapten exposure. TCRdb fed the RACE reads into MiXCR, producing one record per CDR3 protein. Of 380,000 or so distinct CDR3 sequences listed, 4.5% to 7% are singletons. The starting material was whole blood, obtained in connection with sensitization to the hapten diphenylcyclopropenone (DPC). These receptor sequences come from a young woman with alopecia areata. Some clones in this sample may be carry-over from other donors' samples. Both conserved end residues are part of each CDR3. D genes are given only for firm matches. Expanded clones get a size class; other rows say once, few or many, or leave the size out.

TRBV3-1	many	TRBJ2-3	TRBD2	CASSPWTSGEYTQYF	TGTGCCAGCAGCCCCTGGACTAGCGGGGAATATACGCAGTATTTT
TRBV5-1	few	TRBJ1-1	.	CASSLGLSPTEAFF	TGCGCCAGCAGCTTGGGTCTAAGTCCCACTGAAGCTTTCTTT
TRBV28	many	TRBJ1-6	TRBD1	CASSLHRQGDSPLHF	TGTGCCAGCAGTTTACATCGACAGGGTGATTCACCCCTCCACTTT
TRBV7-2	.	TRBJ1-2	TRBD1	CASSRGQNYGYTF	TGTGCCAGCAGCCGGGGACAGAACTATGGCTACACCTTC
TRBV11-2	.	TRBJ2-3	.	CASSPSHPDTQYF	TGTGCCAGCAGCCCATCCCATCCAGATACGCAGTATTTT
TRBV2	.	TRBJ1-2	.	CASRIQQGSYGYTF	TGTGCCAGCAGGATACAGCAGGGGTCCTATGGCTACACCTTC
TRBV29-1	few	TRBJ2-7	.	CSVELLSGASLEQYF	TGCAGCGTTGAATTGCTGTCAGGGGCCTCCCTCGAGCAGTACTTC
TRBV7-9	few	TRBJ1-3	.	CASRNTATGNTIYF	TGTGCCAGCAGGAACACCGCCACTGGAAACACCATATATTTT
TRBV13	few	TRBJ1-2	TRBD1	CASSAGTELNYGYTF	TGTGCCAGCAGTGCGGGGACAGAGCTTAACTATGGCTACACCTTC
TRBV12-3/TRBV12-4	.	TRBJ1-1	.	CASSLYPTEAFF	TGTGCCAGCAGTTTATATCCGACTGAAGCTTTCTTT
TRBV4-3	few	TRBJ1-5	.	CASSQWAGAQGPQHF	TGCGCCAGCAGCCAATGGGCGGGGGCCCAGGGGCCCCAGCATTTT
TRBV7-9	.	TRBJ2-3	TRBD1	CASSPEWTGPRTDTQYF	TGTGCCAGCAGCCCAGAGTGGACAGGGCCCCGCACAGATACGCAGTATTTT
TRBV29-1	.	TRBJ2-1	TRBD1	CSTGTGESKQFF	TGCAGCACCGGGACAGGGGAGAGTAAGCAGTTCTTC
TRBV6-5	few	TRBJ2-7	.	CASSAGGPGEQYF	TGTGCCAGCAGTGCCGGGGGTCCAGGCGAGCAGTACTTC
TRBV20-1	.	TRBJ1-5	TRBD1	CSATGGTEPQHF	TGCAGTGCTACAGGGGGCACTGAGCCCCAGCATTTT
TRBV4-2	few	TRBJ1-2	.	CASSQDPGADYGYTF	TGTGCCAGCAGCCAAGATCCGGGGGCCGACTATGGCTACACCTTC
TRBV28	few	TRBJ2-7	TRBD1	CASRGGQGYEQYF	TGTGCCAGCAGGGGGGGACAGGGCTACGAGCAGTACTTC
TRBV14	.	TRBJ2-7	.	CASSQVREQYF	TGTGCCAGCAGCCAAGTTCGGGAGCAGTACTTC
TRBV12-3/TRBV12-4	few	TRBJ1-2	TRBD1	CASSYRDRGPSGYGYTF	TGTGCCAGCAGTTACCGGGACAGGGGCCCCTCTGGGTATGGCTACACCTTC
TRBV27	few	TRBJ2-7	TRBD1	CASSPKTGAYEQYF	TGTGCCAGCAGTCCAAAAACAGGGGCCTACGAGCAGTACTTC
TRBV7-2	many	TRBJ1-4	.	CASSRLADQRREKLFF	TGTGCCAGCAGCCGTTTGGCGGACCAACGAAGGGAAAAACTGTTTTTT
TRBV6-2/TRBV6-3	.	TRBJ2-7	TRBD1	CASSYKGQLYEQYF	TGTGCCAGCAGTTACAAGGGACAGCTCTACGAGCAGTACTTC
TRBV10-3	.	TRBJ2-1	TRBD1	CAIRDRGHNEQFF	TGTGCCATCAGGGACAGGGGCCACAATGAGCAGTTCTTC
TRBV27	many	TRBJ1-2	TRBD1	CASSPGQGSYGYTF	TGTGCCAGCAGTCCCGGACAGGGGTCCTATGGCTACACCTTC